This TCR beta chain is drawn from a study of blood T cell repertoires in COVID-19. The germline CDR1 and CDR2 sequences are SGHRS and YFSETQ. This CDR3 spans 16 amino acids. After removal of 4 bases from V and 2 bases from J, the junction contained 8 bases not matched to a gene. Clones were read by immunoSEQ multiplex PCR, and TCRdb kept only the in-frame ones, dropping some. The sample yields a few hundred thousand clones, approximately 83% seen once. The sample taken for sequencing was PBMCs or T cells enriched from blood (not recorded which). The chain links TRBV5-1 to TRBJ2-7; 11 bases are a match to TRBD1. This sequence originates from a man aged 50-59 years who had recovered from COVID-19. The CDR3 nucleotides are TGCGCCAGCAGCCGTGAAGGGACAGGGGGTCCCTACGAGCAGTACTTC. Translation gives CASSREGTGGPYEQYF.